This TCR beta chain is from a study of Ad26.COV2.S vaccination and SARS-CoV-2 variants (dated by TCRdb to about 2021). Concerning the study at large: Vaccine-arm donors came from COV1001, a multicentre, randomized, double-blind, placebo-controlled phase I-IIa trial of Ad26.COV2.S in healthy adults. Ad26.COV2.S was given intramuscularly at 5x10^10 or 1x10^11 viral particles, as a single shot or as two shots 56 days apart. TCRbeta repertoire sequencing was used to assess the specificity and breadth of SARS-CoV-2-reactive T cell receptors after Ad26.COV2.S vaccination. The TCR-sequenced set comprised around 30 samples: about 19 Ad26.COV2.S vaccine recipients, 5 placebo recipients and 8 SARS-CoV-2 convalescent individuals. Trial participants were randomized into five groups of five, in which low-dose or high-dose Ad26.COV2.S was given once or twice, or placebo was given on both occasions. Blinding of investigators to trial group allocation was maintained during experiments and outcome assessment.

The research as a whole found: Substantial breadth of spike-specific CD8+ and CD4+ T cell responses was reported after vaccination. According to the authors, total T cell responses may have been underestimated by the TCR breadth and depth analyses. Higher spike-specific TCR breadth was observed in Ad26.COV2.S recipients than in placebo recipients (P = 0.0014). Comparing responses between vaccine doses or regimens was not something the study was powered to do. Comparable non-spike TCR breadth was observed between vaccine and placebo recipients, consistent with only spike being contained in the vaccine.

From V the trimming removes 3 bases and from J it removes 5 bases, while the gene matches leave 5 bases of the junction unaccounted for. From the cysteine through the phenylalanine, the CDR3 covers 15 amino acids. Only CDR3 DNA is held: 45 bases, read in frame from base 1. CDR1 and CDR2, per the germline V gene, are MDHEN and SYDVKM. The immunoSEQ Assay was the method used to sequence TCRbeta CDR3 regions. After extraction, genomic DNA underwent amplification by bias-controlled multiplex PCR, followed by high-throughput sequencing. For the original study's pipeline: To quantify the absolute abundance of every unique TCRbeta CDR3 region, sequences were collapsed and filtered. T cell fraction was estimated by normalization of TCRbeta template counts to usable DNA, with usable DNA being measured through amplification of reference genes present in all nucleated cells. Repertoire TCRs were annotated as SARS-CoV-2-specific when V gene, CDR3 amino acid sequence and J gene were exactly matched to a known reactive TCR set. The reference SARS-CoV-2 TCR set came from MIRA and was filtered for enrichment in COVID-19-positive ImmuneCODE repertoires, removing public or cross-reactive TCRs. Drawing on the MIRA antigens, annotated TCRs were analysed further at the level of specific ORF or position within ORF. Breadth was defined as the number of annotated unique rearrangements divided by the total number of unique productive rearrangements, and depth was defined as the summed frequency of the annotated unique rearrangements. Two-sided Wilcoxon rank-sum tests were used to compare TCR breadth between groups. This is the immuneACCESS table as TCRdb keeps it, with only in-frame sequences that have V and J called. A part of the clones is gone; compared with another copy, unresolved V genes explain less than half, and the rest is unexplained. V and J calls and clone size are copied from that table; D and trimming were computed from the DNA. Present in this sample are 350,000 to 400,000 clones, about 88% of which were seen just once. The ten largest account for over 1.5% of the sample.

The treatment or condition tag for this specimen amounts to: about 20 received Ad26.COV2.S at low or high dose, single or two shots; 5 received placebo; per-sample allocation not given. Repertoires of vaccine and placebo recipients were sequenced from samples collected on day 63 after the first injection. Cohort 1b enrolled around 24 adults aged 18-55 years at a single site in Boston, USA, between 29 July and 7 August 2020. Ad26.COV2.S was a replication-incompetent adenovirus type 26 vector that expressed a prefusion-stabilized SARS-CoV-2 spike protein derived from the original Wuhan strain. Turning to this clone: Its cognate antigen has yet to be identified. Base-call qualities are not available, and no considerably larger clone is one nucleotide away.

The rearranged chain carries TRBV28 and TRBJ1-1; 11 of the junction bases match TRBD1. This TCR derives from a person aged 18 to 65 who received the Ad26.COV2.S COVID-19 vaccine or a placebo. Source: peripheral blood, taken in a trial of Ad26.COV2.S vaccine versus placebo. The DNA sequence follows: TGTGCCAGCAGTTTGGAGGACAGGGGGCGGACTGAAGCTTTCTTT. The resulting protein is CASSLEDRGRTEAFF.